This T cell receptor (beta chain) was sequenced during a study of shared clonotypes between healthy human individuals. CDR3 size: 14 residues. V lost 11 bases, J lost 4 bases, and 13 bases stayed unmatched. Germline V gene data show CDR1 as SNHLY and CDR2 as FYNNEI. Study-level points and caveats: Memory subsets had estimated richness that was generally smaller than that of naive subsets. The naive CD4 repertoires of a few donors were compared, and about 5% of clonotypes were shared.

As concerns this clone: Antigen specificity is unknown.

Per sorted-subset replicate PCR, input was approximately 200 ng DNA, representing around 29,000 T cell genomes. The method was immunoSEQ multiplex PCR; TCRdb's version includes in-frame clones alone and lacks a portion of them. The data contain millions of clones, roughly nine tenths of them singletons. This TCR derives from a young man in good health. The sample was naive CD4+ T cells sorted from blood. Subset here: CD45RA+ positively selected. The chain couples TRBV2 to TRBJ2-7, with TRBD2 matching 8 bases. The CDR3 DNA sequence: TGTGCCGACGGACTGACTAGCGTCAGTTACGAGCAGTACTTC. This gives the protein CADGLTSVSYEQYF. Drawing the rest from reference TRBV2 and TRBJ2-7, the complete variable domain is EPEVTQTPSHQVTQMGQEVILRCVPISNHLYFYWYRQILGQKVEFLVSFYNNEISEKSEIFDDQFSVERPDGSNFTLKIRSTKLEDSAMYFCADGLTSVSYEQYFGPGTRLTVT.